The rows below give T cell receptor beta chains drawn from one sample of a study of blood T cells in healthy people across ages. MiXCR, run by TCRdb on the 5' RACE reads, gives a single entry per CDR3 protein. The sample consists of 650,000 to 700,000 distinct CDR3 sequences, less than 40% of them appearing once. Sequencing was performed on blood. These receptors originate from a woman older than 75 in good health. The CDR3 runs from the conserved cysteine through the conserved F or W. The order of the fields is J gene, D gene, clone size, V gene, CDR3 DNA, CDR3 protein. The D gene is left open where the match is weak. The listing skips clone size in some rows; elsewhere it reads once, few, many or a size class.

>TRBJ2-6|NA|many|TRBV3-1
TGTGCCAGCAGCCAACAGCCGGGGCCCTCTGGGGCCAACGTCCTGACTTTC
CASSQQPGPSGANVLTF
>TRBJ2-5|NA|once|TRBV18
TGTGCCGGCTCACCACAGCGGACTTTATGGCAGTACTTC
CAGSPQRTLWQYF
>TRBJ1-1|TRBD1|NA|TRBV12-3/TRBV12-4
TGTGCCAGCAGCTCCGGGACAGAGAAAGGAGCTTTCTTT
CASSSGTEKGAFF
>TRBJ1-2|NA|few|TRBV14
TGTGCCAGCAGCCAGCAAGAGGGAATGTACGGTGGCTACACCTTC
CASSQQEGMYGGYTF
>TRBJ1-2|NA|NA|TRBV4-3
TGCGCCAGCAGCCAAGATCGAGAGTCCCTTAACTATGGCTACACCTTC
CASSQDRESLNYGYTF
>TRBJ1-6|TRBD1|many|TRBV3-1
TGTGCCAGCAGCCGGAACAGGGGGAATTCACCCCTCCACTTT
CASSRNRGNSPLHF
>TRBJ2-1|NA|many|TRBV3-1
TGTGCCAGCAGCCCTCCCAACGGGGGCTTTTACAATGAGCAGTTCTTC
CASSPPNGGFYNEQFF
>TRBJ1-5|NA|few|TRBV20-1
TGCAGTGCTTTAGGAACCGCAGAAGGGCCCCAGCATTTT
CSALGTAEGPQHF
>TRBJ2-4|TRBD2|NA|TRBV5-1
TGCGCCAGCAGTCAGCTAGCGGGGCCAGCCAAAAACATTCAGTACTTC
CASSQLAGPAKNIQYF
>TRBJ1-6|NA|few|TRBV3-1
TGTGCCAGCAGCCCCGTCGGACGAAGTTTATTGAGCTCCTATAATTCACCCCTCCACTTT
CASSPVGRSLLSSYNSPLHF
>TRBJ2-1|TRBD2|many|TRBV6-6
TGTGCCAGCAGTTACTCGTCTAGCGGGGGAGACAATGAGCAGTTCTTC
CASSYSSSGGDNEQFF
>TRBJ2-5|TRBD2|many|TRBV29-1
TGCAGCGTTGAGACCAAGACTAGCGGAGCAAACAAAGAGACCCAGTACTTC
CSVETKTSGANKETQYF
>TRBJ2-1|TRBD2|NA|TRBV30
TGTGCCTGGAGCCGTAAATCCGGGACTAGCGGGGGGAATGAGCAGTTCTTC
CAWSRKSGTSGGNEQFF
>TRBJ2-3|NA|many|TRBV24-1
TGTGCCACCAGTGATCTGGGGAGGCGACCGGGAGACACAGATACGCAGTATTTT
CATSDLGRRPGDTDTQYF
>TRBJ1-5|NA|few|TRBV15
TGTGCCACCAGCAGAGATAGGGGGGCGAGGAATCAGCCCCAGCATTTT
CATSRDRGARNQPQHF
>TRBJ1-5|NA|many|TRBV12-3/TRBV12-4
TGTGCCAGCAGTTCCGAGGGGTATCAGCCCCAGCATTTT
CASSSEGYQPQHF
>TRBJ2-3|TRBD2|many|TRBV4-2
TGTGCCAGCAGCTCCCGGACTAGCGGGGGGGATACGCAGTATTTT
CASSSRTSGGDTQYF
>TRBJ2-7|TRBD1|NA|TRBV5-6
TGTGCCAGCAGCTTGGATCCCGGGACAGACCGCTCCTACGAGCAGTACTTC
CASSLDPGTDRSYEQYF
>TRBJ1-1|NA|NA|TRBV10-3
TGTGCCATCAAGGCTTCGGGACAAGTAAACACTGAAGCTTTCTTT
CAIKASGQVNTEAFF
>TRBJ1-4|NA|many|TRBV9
TGTGCCAGCAGCGTAGGGGAGGCAACTAATGAAAAACTGTTTTTT
CASSVGEATNEKLFF
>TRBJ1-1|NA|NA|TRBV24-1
TGTGCCACCCGCGGGGGAGGGGTCACTGAAGCTTTCTTT
CATRGGGVTEAFF
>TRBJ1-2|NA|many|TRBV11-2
TGTGCCAGCAGCTTGTGGGGCGCAGGGTATCATGGCTACACCTTC
CASSLWGAGYHGYTF
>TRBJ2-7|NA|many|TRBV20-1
TGCAGTGCTAGGCGGGGACTGAACTACGAGCAGTACTTC
CSARRGLNYEQYF
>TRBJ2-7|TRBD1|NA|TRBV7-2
TGCACAAACCGAAACAGGGGGCACTACGAGCAGTACTTC
CTNRNRGHYEQYF
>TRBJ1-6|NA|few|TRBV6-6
TGTGCCAGCAGTTTCAGGGCAGGGGATTCACCCCTCCACTTT
CASSFRAGDSPLHF
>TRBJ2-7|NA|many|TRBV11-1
TGTGCCAGCAGCCGTAATACTGGGCAGTACTTC
CASSRNTGQYF
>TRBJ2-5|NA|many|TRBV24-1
TGTGCCACCGGCGCTAGGGAGACCCAGTACTTC
CATGARETQYF
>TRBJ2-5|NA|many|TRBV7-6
TGTGCCAGCAGCCCCCGTACTAGCAGCCAAGAGACCCAGTACTTC
CASSPRTSSQETQYF
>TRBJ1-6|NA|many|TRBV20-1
TGCAGTGCTAGAGATTTCGAGGACAGTATTTGGAATTCACCCCTCCACTTT
CSARDFEDSIWNSPLHF
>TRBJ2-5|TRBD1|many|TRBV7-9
TGTGCCAGCAGCTTAGGGGACAGTCGCCAAGAGACCCAGTACTTC
CASSLGDSRQETQYF
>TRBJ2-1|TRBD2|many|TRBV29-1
TGCAGCGTTGTATTCCGGGGGGACAATGAGCAGTTCTTC
CSVVFRGDNEQFF
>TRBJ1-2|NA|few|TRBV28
TGTGCCAGCAGTTTGCTCGGAACAGTTCATGGCTACACCTTC
CASSLLGTVHGYTF
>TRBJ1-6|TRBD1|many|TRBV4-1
TGCGCCAGCAGCGACATAGACAGGGCGGTTGGGTCACCCCTCCACTTT
CASSDIDRAVGSPLHF
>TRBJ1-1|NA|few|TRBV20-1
TGCAGTGCTGGGAAGGGACGGTCCATGAACACTGAAGCTTTCTTT
CSAGKGRSMNTEAFF